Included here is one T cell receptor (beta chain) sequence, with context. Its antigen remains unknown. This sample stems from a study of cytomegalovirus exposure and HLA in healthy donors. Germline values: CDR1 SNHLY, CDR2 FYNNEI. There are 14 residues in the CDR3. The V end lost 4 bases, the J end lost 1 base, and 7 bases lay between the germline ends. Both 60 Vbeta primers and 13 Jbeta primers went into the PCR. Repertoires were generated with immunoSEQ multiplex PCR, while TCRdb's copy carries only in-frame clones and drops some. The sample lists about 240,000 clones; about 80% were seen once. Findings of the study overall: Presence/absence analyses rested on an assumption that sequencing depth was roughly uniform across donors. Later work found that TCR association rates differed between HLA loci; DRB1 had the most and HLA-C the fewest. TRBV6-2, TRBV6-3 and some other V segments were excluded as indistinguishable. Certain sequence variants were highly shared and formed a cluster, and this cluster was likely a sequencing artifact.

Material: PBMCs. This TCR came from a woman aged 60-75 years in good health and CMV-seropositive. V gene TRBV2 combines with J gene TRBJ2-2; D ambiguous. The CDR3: CASSAQRNTGELFF. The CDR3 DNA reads TGTGCCAGCAGTGCCCAGCGGAACACCGGGGAGCTGTTTTTT.